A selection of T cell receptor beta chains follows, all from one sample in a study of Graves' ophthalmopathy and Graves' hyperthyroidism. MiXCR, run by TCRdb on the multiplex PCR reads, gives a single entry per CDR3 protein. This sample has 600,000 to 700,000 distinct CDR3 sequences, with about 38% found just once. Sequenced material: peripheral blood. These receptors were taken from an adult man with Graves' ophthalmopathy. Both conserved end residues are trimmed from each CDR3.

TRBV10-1,ASSGRGTYEQY
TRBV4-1,ASSRDTKSLQY
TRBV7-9,ASSRTGGATGELF
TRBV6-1,ASSDFGGNTGELF
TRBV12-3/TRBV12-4,ASSLSTDRVEKLF
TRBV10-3,AISASSLDYGTQY
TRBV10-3,ASSYSMSESEAF
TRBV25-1,ASSESPPQHNGYT
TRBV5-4,ASSFSPGGDTQY
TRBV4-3,ASSQDLRGANEKLF